This TCR beta chain was observed in a study of tissue T cells after allogeneic stem cell transplantation. This clone was counted between two and nine times. The antigen is not known. These gene names are mouse names. The read terminates 1 residue before the CDR3 end, so the remaining end is supplied by the germline J gene. The CDR3 loop spans 14 amino acids. With 6 bases clipped from V and 0 bases from J, the junction kept 3 bases outside the gene matches. Germline-derived CDR1 and CDR2 are KGHPV and FQNQEV (reference sequence). Study results and limitations: The study did not identify alloreactive or antigen-specific tissue TCRs, and some clones might be persisting host cells. Shared clones across patients were few; motif clustering revealed tissue-specific shared signatures. Limitations included a small, clinically heterogeneous cohort and limited sampling depth. Only a limited share of tissue TCRs appeared in blood or spleen.

Sequenced by immunoSEQ multiplex PCR; TCRdb stores in-frame clones only, minus some. The table records under 8,500 clones, 45% to 65% of them present only once. The time point: mouse harvest day 7 after allogeneic transplant. The graft held 10^6 splenic CD5+ T cells and 10^7 T-cell-depleted bone marrow cells. The chain employs TRBV26 and TRBJ2-5, with 7 bases aligning to TRBD2. The material sequenced was gut tissue. The clonotype comes from a female BALB/c mouse given C57BL/6 T cells with graft-versus-host disease after an allogeneic hematopoietic cell transplant. The DNA read from the CDR3 is TGTGCCAGCAGACTCTGGGGGAACCAAGACACCCAGTAC. Translating gives CASRLWGNQDTQY. The whole CDR3 region reads CASRLWGNQDTQYF.